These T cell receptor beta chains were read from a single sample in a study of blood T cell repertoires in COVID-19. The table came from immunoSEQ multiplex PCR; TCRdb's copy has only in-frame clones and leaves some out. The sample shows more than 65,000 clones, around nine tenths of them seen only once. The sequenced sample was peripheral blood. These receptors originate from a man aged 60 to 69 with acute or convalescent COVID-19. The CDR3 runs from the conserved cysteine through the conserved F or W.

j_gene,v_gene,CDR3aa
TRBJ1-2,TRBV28,CASSLQEGGYTF
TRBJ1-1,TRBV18,CASQLSRNTEAFF
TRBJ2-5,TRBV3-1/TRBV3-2,CASSQSHWTSGEETQYF
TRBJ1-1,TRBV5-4,CASSLGGQASNTEAFF
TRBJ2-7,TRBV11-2,CASSLEGHSHEQYF
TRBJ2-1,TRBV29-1,CSASKGARNEQFF
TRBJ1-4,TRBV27,CASSPRGTTNEKLFF
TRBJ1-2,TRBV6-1,CASSEGADRGYTF
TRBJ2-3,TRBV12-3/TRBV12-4,CASSLLKDTQYF
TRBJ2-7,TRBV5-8,CASGGGTAFYEQYF
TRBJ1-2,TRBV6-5,CASRWEFGYTF
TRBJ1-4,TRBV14,CASSPTGGLNEKLFF
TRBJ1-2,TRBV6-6,CASSYGENGYTF
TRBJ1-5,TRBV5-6,CASSLAPQGLQPQHF
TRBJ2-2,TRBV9,CASSAGLAVNTGELFF
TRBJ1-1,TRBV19,CASHRYPGGTEAFF
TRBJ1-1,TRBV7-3,CASSYLGQGSEAFF
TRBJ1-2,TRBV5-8,CASSLGQGIGYTF
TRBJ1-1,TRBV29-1,CSVAGNEAFF
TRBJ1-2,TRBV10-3,CAIRPVDYDYGYTF
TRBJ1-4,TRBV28,CASRRNEKLFF
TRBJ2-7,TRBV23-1,CASRLTYEQYF
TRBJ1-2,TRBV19,CASRNRSNYGYTF
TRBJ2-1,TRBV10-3,CAISDLGGRGAEQFF
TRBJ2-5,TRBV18,CASSRGANQETQYF
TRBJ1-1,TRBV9,CASSVLESGNTEAFF
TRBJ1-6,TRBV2,CASSSGPTGLSSYNSPLHF
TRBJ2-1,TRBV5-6,CASSSGGAGQFF
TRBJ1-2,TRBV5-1,CASSPDSNYGYTF
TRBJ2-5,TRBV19,CASTSMGGAVETQYF
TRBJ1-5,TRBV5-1,CASSLDGQGTRQPQHF
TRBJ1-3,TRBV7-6,CASSLAASNTIYF
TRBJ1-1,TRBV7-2,CASSLDLRTTEAFF
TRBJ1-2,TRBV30,CAWSRGPSLYGYTF
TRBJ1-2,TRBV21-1,CASSASRDGYTF
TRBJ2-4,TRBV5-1,CASSLAQGFNLNIQYF
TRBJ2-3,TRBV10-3,CAISESGGGSPTDTQYF